The 30 T cell receptor beta chains below were found in one sample sequenced in a study of metastatic and nonmetastatic thyroid tumors (dated by TCRdb to 2018 to 2021). The method was PCR. The sequencer listed for this sample is Illumina HiSeq 4000. TCRdb trimmed public reads at Q25 via fastp, called clones via MiXCR and kept in-frame beta chains. This sample holds roughly 64,000 clones; less than 5% were observed only once. Of the sample, more than 20% falls within the top ten clones. Before undergoing thyroid surgery, none of the patients had been given any kind of treatment. The material sequenced was blood. All receptors come from a female donor with papillary thyroid cancer or a benign thyroid nodule (not recorded which). Some clones in this sample may be carry-over from other donors' samples.

Points on this clone: It may be a read error: a sequence one base away is much more abundant. The chain carries TRBV5-5 and TRBJ2-7; 8 bases match TRBD1. Germline CDR1 SGHKS, CDR2 YYEKEE (reference sequence). The CDR3 is made up of 15 amino acids. The DNA of the CDR3 is TGTGCCAACAGCTTCCAGGCCGGACAGGGCTACGAGCAGTACTTC. This sequence encodes CANSFQAGQGYEQYF. Based on the CDR3 plus reference TRBV5-5 and TRBJ2-7, the full variable domain is DAGVTQSPTHLIKTRGQQVTLRCSPISGHKSVSWYQQVLGQGPQFIFQYYEKEERGRGNFPDRFSARQFPNYSSELNVNALLLGDSALYLCANSFQAGQGYEQYFGPGTRLTVT.

V is TRBV5-6 and J is TRBJ2-2, with D perhaps TRBD1 or TRBD2 (6 bases each). CDR3 length equals 14 residues. Looked up from germline, CDR1 is SGHDT and CDR2 is YYEEEE. The V end was cut by 4 bases, the J end by 7 bases, with 14 bases between. DNA of the CDR3: TGTGCCAGCAGCCCGGGGGCAGGGTTCGGGGAGCTGTTTTTT. This translates into CASSPGAGFGELFF.

This clone was seen repeatedly, ten times or more. This chain links TRBV5-1 with TRBJ2-1, with 10 positions matching TRBD2. Germline lookup yields CDR1 SGHRS and CDR2 YFSETQ. CDR3 length equals 14 residues. The junction had 6 bases not matched to a gene; V was cut back by 4 bases and J by 8 bases. The CDR3 region is CASSPGLAEDEQFF. The CDR3 DNA reads as TGCGCCAGCAGCCCTGGACTAGCGGAGGATGAGCAGTTCTTC.

This clone came up many times. V is TRBV27 and J is TRBJ2-7; TRBD2 matches at 9 bases. V lost 6 bases, J lost 4 bases, and 7 bases stayed unmatched. This CDR3 is built from 14 residues. Germline V CDR1 and CDR2: MNHEY, SMNVEV (reference sequence). The CDR3 here is CASRNSGRHYEQYF. The CDR3 nucleotides are TGTGCCAGCAGAAATAGCGGGAGACATTACGAGCAGTACTTC.

This clone has a count of ten or more. The chain carries TRBV4-1 and TRBJ2-3; a possible D gene is TRBD2 (6 bases). CDR1 and CDR2 (germline): MGHRA, YSYEKL. V was shortened by 5 bases and J by 0 bases, with 15 bases between the two germline ends. The CDR3 loop spans 16 amino acids. The CDR3 DNA is TGCGCCAGCAGCGAAGGGAGGTTGGGGAGCACAGATACGCAGTATTTT. Its protein product is CASSEGRLGSTDTQYF.

In regard to this clone: Just one base apart from a much larger clone, this may be a read error. This sequence joins TRBV4-2 and TRBJ2-7; 8 bases map to TRBD2. Germline CDR1 LGHNA, CDR2 YNFKEQ. The CDR3 loop spans 14 amino acids. The CDR3 DNA follows: TGTGCCAACAGCCGAAGCGGGAGTAGGTACGAGCAGTACTTC. Translated, it gives CANSRSGSRYEQYF.

There are many counts of this clone. The chain recombines TRBV18 with TRBJ2-1; 9 bases agree with TRBD2. The CDR3 totals 16 residues. Per germline, CDR1 KGHSH and CDR2 LQKENI. V gave up 3 bases and J gave up 7 bases; unmatched junction bases: 10. The chain's CDR3 is CASSPSLAGKGNEQFF. CDR3 nucleotides: TGTGCCAGCTCACCTAGCCTAGCGGGAAAGGGTAATGAGCAGTTCTTC.

As for this clone: A junction end diverges from the germline sequence, so it may reflect a read error. V gene TRBV6-5 combines with J gene TRBJ1-2; D perhaps matches TRBD1 (5 bases). The CDR3 has 13 amino acids. Germline CDR1 reads MNHEY; CDR2 reads SVGAGI. For the CDR3, the DNA is TGTGCCAGCAGTTACGGGGCGGTGTATGGCTACATCTTC. It translates to CASSYGAVYGYIF.

In its sample, this clone was seen many times. The rearrangement joins TRBV7-9 to TRBJ2-5; D remains unclear. The V end was cut by 4 bases, the J end by 4 bases, with 4 bases between. The CDR3 runs 11 residues. Germline CDR1 SEHNR, CDR2 FQNEAQ (reference sequence). DNA for the CDR3: TGTGCCAGCAGCTCCTCAGAGACCCAGTACTTC. Protein: CASSSSETQYF.

This clone was counted at least ten times. The gene calls are TRBV6-1 and TRBJ2-7; possible D gene TRBD2, 5 bases. CDR3 length: 15 amino acids. Germline CDR1 and CDR2: MNHNS and SASEGT. The V gene lost 6 bases and the J gene lost 0 bases, with 15 bases spanning the gap. This chain's CDR3 is CASRQPGLHSYEQYF. Here the CDR3 DNA reads TGTGCCAGCAGACAACCTGGACTCCACTCCTACGAGCAGTACTTC.

To note about this clone: This sequence may be a read error, since a much larger clone differs from it by one base. This chain joins TRBV2 and TRBJ1-3; the D gene is possibly TRBD1 (5 bases). The germline V gene has CDR1 SNHLY and CDR2 FYNNEI. The CDR3 loop spans 16 amino acids. CDR3 sequence (DNA): TGTGCCAGCAGTGGCCTTAGACAGTACTCTGTAAACACCATATATTTT. This codes for CASSGLRQYSVNTIYF.

This clone appeared a few times. The chain has TRBV3-1 and TRBJ1-3; D remains ambiguous. CDR1 and CDR2 from the germline V gene are LGHDT and YNNKEL (reference sequence). Trimming left V 1 base short and J 2 bases short, with 9 bases between. The CDR3 sequence is 15 residues long. The CDR3 DNA follows: TGTGCCAGCAGCCAAGGCTGGCCCGCTGGAAACACCATATATTTT. Amino acid sequence: CASSQGWPAGNTIYF.

CDR3 loop: CSASPTSGSPPSYNEQFF. The CDR3 nucleotides are TGCAGTGCTAGCCCGACTAGCGGGAGTCCTCCCTCCTACAATGAGCAGTTCTTC. J is TRBJ2-1 and V is TRBV20-1, with 12 bases lining up with TRBD2. J was trimmed by 0 bases and V by 3 bases; bases with no gene match: 9. There are 18 residues in the CDR3. Germline CDR1 reads DFQATT; CDR2 reads SNEGSKA (reference sequence).

This chain joins TRBV11-2 and TRBJ2-2, with D hard to call. The ends were cut back, 6 bases at V and 6 bases at J, with 5 bases in the middle. Germline CDR1 reads SGHAT; CDR2 reads FQNNGV. This CDR3 region has 11 residues. The CDR3 region is CASSPSGELFF. The DNA for the CDR3 is TGTGCCAGCAGTCCCTCCGGGGAGCTGTTTTTT.

This clone has a count of ten or more. The DNA of the CDR3 is TGTGCCAGTAGTATTTGGGGGGGCGGTCAGGACATTCAGTACTTC. Protein product: CASSIWGGGQDIQYF. The chain links TRBV19 to TRBJ2-4; TRBD2 is a possible D gene (7 bases). The germline CDR1 and CDR2 sequences are LNHDA and SQIVND (reference sequence). The CDR3 covers 15 residues. V was cut by 3 bases and J by 8 bases, with 17 bases left in between. The variable domain in full, with the rest retrieved from reference TRBV19 and TRBJ2-4, is DGGITQSPKYLFRKEGQNVTLSCEQNLNHDAMYWYRQDPGQGLRLIYYSQIVNDFQKGDIAEGYSVSREKKESFPLTVTSAQKNPTAFYLCASSIWGGGQDIQYFGAGTRLSVL.

The V call is TRBV20-1, the J call TRBJ1-1; TRBD1 agrees at 7 bases. Germline V gene lookup returns CDR1 DFQATT and CDR2 SNEGSKA (reference sequence). The V and J ends lost 5 bases and 7 bases, in that order; junction bases with no gene match: 13. There are 14 residues in the CDR3. This chain's CDR3 is CSARPKGQGDEAFF. The CDR3, as DNA: TGCAGTGCTCGCCCCAAGGGGCAGGGGGATGAAGCTTTCTTT.

This clone was counted ten times or more. The chain recombines TRBV5-5 with TRBJ2-1; possible D gene TRBD2, 5 bases. This CDR3 contains 16 residues. The germline V and J ends were trimmed by 4 bases and 0 bases, with 14 bases remaining between them. Germline V gene sequence: CDR1 SGHKS, CDR2 YYEKEE (reference sequence). CDR3 amino acids: CASSPRTAGSYNEQFF. Written as DNA, the CDR3 is TGTGCCAGCAGCCCCCGGACTGCCGGCTCCTACAATGAGCAGTTCTTC.

Remarks on this clone: Being one base from a much bigger clone, this may be a read error. V usage is TRBV5-1 and J usage is TRBJ2-4; the D is unclear. Per the germline V gene, CDR1 is SGHRS and CDR2 is YFSETQ. V was pared by 6 bases and J by 9 bases, with 19 bases between. CDR3 length: 14 amino acids. CDR3 sequence (DNA): TGCGCCAGCAAGTCCGGTCAGCAGAGGATCATTCAGTACTTC. Protein sequence: CASKSGQQRIIQYF.

This clone was recorded at least ten times. The chain employs TRBV18 and TRBJ1-2, with D possibly TRBD1 on 6 matching bases. This CDR3 region has 18 residues. Per the germline V gene, CDR1 is KGHSH and CDR2 is LQKENI. Trimming removed 3 bases from V and 4 bases from J, with 24 bases in between. CDR3 DNA sequence: TGTGCCAGCTCACCGGGTAGTGGCGGGACAAGCCCAACCTATGGCTACACCTTC. Translated: CASSPGSGGTSPTYGYTF.

Turning to this clone: A much more abundant neighbour one base away suggests this may be a read error. The CDR3 DNA reads as TGTGCCAGCAGTGTAAACAGGGTCTATGGCCACACCTTC. Translated: CASSVNRVYGHTF. V is TRBV12-3 or TRBV12-4 and J is TRBJ1-2; D possibly corresponds to TRBD1 (6 bases). CDR3 length: 13 amino acids.

This clone was found many times. The chain uses TRBV28 and TRBJ2-7; no reliable D call. Germline CDR1 MDHEN, CDR2 SYDVKM. The CDR3 sequence is 14 residues long. V lost 2 bases to trimming and J lost 4 bases, with 12 bases between them. The CDR3 loop is CASSLSRPPYEQYF. The CDR3 DNA follows: TGTGCCAGCAGTTTAAGTCGTCCTCCGTACGAGCAGTACTTC.

In its sample, this clone was seen a few times. This chain links TRBV12-3 or TRBV12-4 with TRBJ1-1; D gene uncertain. This CDR3 has 12 residues. The germline V and J ends were trimmed by 4 bases and 11 bases, with 14 bases remaining between them. The CDR3 sequence is CASSYPGARAFF. In DNA, the CDR3 is TGTGCCAGCAGTTACCCCGGAGCAAGGGCTTTCTTT.

V is TRBV28 and J is TRBJ1-2; 7 bases are shared with TRBD1. The CDR3 loop spans 14 amino acids. The germline V gene encodes CDR1 MDHEN and CDR2 SYDVKM. V lost 6 bases and J lost 7; bases outside the gene matches: 11. The CDR3 spells CASRLQGDEGGYTF. CDR3 DNA sequence: TGTGCCAGCAGACTTCAGGGGGATGAGGGTGGCTACACCTTC.

At least ten counts were recorded for this clone. The same CDR3 arises from other DNA sequences in this sample as well. DNA for the CDR3: TGTGCCACCAGTGGGTCGACAGGGGAGAACACAGATACGCAGTATTTT. Amino acids: CATSGSTGENTDTQYF. This chain joins TRBV24-1 and TRBJ2-3; 8 positions match TRBD1. The length of the CDR3 is 16 residues. CDR1 KGHDR and CDR2 SFDVKD come from the germline V gene. With 5 bases clipped from V and 2 bases from J, the junction kept 8 bases outside the gene matches.

In regard to this clone: A read error may explain this, as a much larger clone is one base away. Because the CDR3 is missing its conserved closing phenylalanine or tryptophan, this is likely a read error. The chain has TRBV18 and TRBJ1-1; no definite D call. The CDR3 has 15 residues. Germline CDR1 reads KGHSH; CDR2 reads LQKENI. V dropped 0 bases and J dropped 5 bases, with 13 bases sitting between them. The CDR3 loop reads CASSPPWGRGTEAFS. CDR3 DNA sequence: TGTGCCAGCTCACCACCGTGGGGTCGAGGGACTGAAGCTTTCTCT.

In this sample, this clone turned up many times. The rearrangement links TRBV11-2 to TRBJ2-7; 8 positions match TRBD2. Trimming at V came to 1 base and at J to 2 bases, leaving 4 bases not matched to a gene. CDR3 size: 15 residues. Germline V gene sequence: CDR1 SGHAT, CDR2 FQNNGV. CDR3 DNA sequence: TGTGCCAGCAGCTTAGTAGCGGGACGGACCTACGAGCAGTACTTC. Encoded protein: CASSLVAGRTYEQYF.

This chain connects TRBV7-2 to TRBJ2-6; D gene uncertain. CDR3 length: 16 amino acids. Trimming removed 2 bases at V and 0 bases at J, with 8 bases between. Germline V gene sequence: CDR1 SGHTA, CDR2 FQGNSA. The CDR3, as DNA: TGTGCCAGCAGCTTAAAGGTTCGCTCTGGGGCCAACGTCCTGACTTTC. Its translation is CASSLKVRSGANVLTF. Full variable domain (missing parts from reference TRBV7-2 and TRBJ2-6): GAGVSQSPSNKVTEKGKDVELRCDPISGHTALYWYRQSLGQGLEFLIYFQGNSAPDKSGLPSDRFSAERTGGSVSTLTIQRTQQEDSAVYLCASSLKVRSGANVLTFGAGSRLTVL.

This clone was counted between two and nine times. A much more abundant neighbour one base away suggests this may be a read error. The V and J genes are TRBV12-3 or TRBV12-4 and TRBJ1-1; 7 bases match TRBD1. The CDR3 spans 16 residues. J gave up 1 base and V 6 bases, and 11 bases lay outside the gene matches. The CDR3 loop reads CASSPLDREWNTEAFF. As DNA, the CDR3 is TGTGCCAGCAGCCCACTCGACAGGGAGTGGAACACTGAAGCTTTCTTT.

This clone has a count of ten or more. The rearrangement links TRBV12-3 or TRBV12-4 to TRBJ2-3; D may be TRBD1 (5 bases). This CDR3 spans 14 amino acids. V lost 5 bases and J lost 2, with 11 bases in between. Written as DNA, the CDR3 is TGTGCCAGCAGTCCAAGGGGCAACACAGATACGCAGTATTTT. Protein product: CASSPRGNTDTQYF.

The table lists this clone with many counts. The rearrangement links TRBV4-2 to TRBJ2-7, with 9 bases aligning to TRBD1. The junction had 4 bases not matched to a gene; V was cut back by 3 bases and J by 1 base. This CDR3 is 15 amino acids long. The germline gives CDR1 LGHNA, CDR2 YNFKEQ. CDR3 region: CASSHPGQGSYEQYF. CDR3 nucleotide sequence: TGTGCCAGCAGCCACCCGGGACAGGGATCCTACGAGCAGTACTTC.